Each of the 20 T cell receptor beta chains below was sequenced from the same sample in a study of memory CD4+ T cells and cytomegalovirus serostatus. The sort gate was single viable CD3+CD4+CD8-CD45RO+ cells for memory CD4+ T cells. The method was immunoSEQ multiplex PCR; TCRdb's version includes in-frame clones alone and lacks a portion of them. The table lists 30,000 to 45,000 clones, around three quarters of them singletons. Input material: memory CD4+ T cells from blood. The source of these receptors is an adult in good health and CMV-seropositive.

The V gene is TRBV7-9, the J gene TRBJ2-1, with D possibly matching TRBD2 (5 bases). CDR1 is SEHNR, CDR2 FQNEAQ, per germline (reference sequence). V was trimmed by 5 bases and J by 12 bases, leaving 14 bases between them. The CDR3 has 12 residues. CDR3 sequence (DNA): TGTGCCAGCAGCCCGGATGGCGGAGGGCAGTTCTTC. It translates to CASSPDGGGQFF.

Here the CDR3 reads CASSLMNRGGYEQYF. DNA for the CDR3: TGTGCCAGCAGTCTTATGAACAGGGGAGGCTACGAGCAGTACTTC. V and J are TRBV27 and TRBJ2-7; D is perhaps TRBD1 (7 bases). CDR3 length equals 15 residues. Germline V gene sequence: CDR1 MNHEY, CDR2 SMNVEV (reference sequence). Between the trimmed V and J ends, which lost 5 bases and 3 bases, there was a span of 17 bases.

The V call is TRBV6-5, the J call TRBJ1-3; D unresolved. The CDR3 loop spans 15 amino acids. Germline CDR1 reads MNHEY; CDR2 reads SVGAGI. The V end lost 2 bases, the J end lost 0 bases, and 8 bases lay between the germline ends. CDR3 protein: CASSYEHNSGNTIYF. The CDR3 DNA sequence: TGTGCCAGCAGTTACGAACACAACTCTGGAAACACCATATATTTT.

This clone came up once. The chain combines TRBV2 with TRBJ2-5, with 15 positions matching TRBD2. The CDR3 runs to 17 residues. Germline loops: CDR1 SNHLY, CDR2 FYNNEI. Germline trimming cut 1 base from V and 4 bases from J; bases unmatched to any gene: 4. The CDR3 sequence is CASSEGTSGGVLETQYF. CDR3 in DNA: TGTGCCAGCAGTGAAGGGACTAGCGGGGGGGTACTAGAGACCCAGTACTTC. Full variable domain (outside the CDR3, taken from reference TRBV2 and TRBJ2-5): EPEVTQTPSHQVTQMGQEVILRCVPISNHLYFYWYRQILGQKVEFLVSFYNNEISEKSEIFDDQFSVERPDGSNFTLKIRSTKLEDSAMYFCASSEGTSGGVLETQYFGPGTRLLVL.

This chain links TRBV7-9 with TRBJ1-3; no clear D. V was pared by 5 bases and J by 0 bases, with 5 bases between. CDR1 and CDR2 (germline): SEHNR, FQNEAQ (reference sequence). The CDR3 runs to 13 residues. CDR3 coding DNA: TGTGCCAGCAGCATCAACTCTGGAAACACCATATATTTT. Protein product: CASSINSGNTIYF.

The V gene is TRBV7-2, the J gene TRBJ2-7, with 10 bases fitting TRBD1. Germline assignment: CDR1 SGHTA and CDR2 FQGNSA. The V and J ends lost 5 bases and 4 bases, in that order; junction bases with no gene match: 5. The CDR3 length is 14 residues. The CDR3 nucleotides are TGTGCCAGCAGCCGTCGACAGGGGGCATACGAGCAGTACTTC. This codes for CASSRRQGAYEQYF.

This clone was observed a single time. CDR3 bases: TGTGCCAGCAGCCCCAACAGGGACCACGAGCAGTACTTC. Translated: CASSPNRDHEQYF. The chain is built from TRBV7-2 and TRBJ2-7; D may be TRBD1 (6 bases). This CDR3 is built from 13 residues. CDR1 and CDR2 from the germline V gene are SGHTA and FQGNSA. Between the trimmed V and J ends, which lost 5 bases and 5 bases, there was a span of 13 bases.

The rearrangement links TRBV5-1 to TRBJ2-1; D is possibly TRBD2 (7 bases). This CDR3 is built from 15 residues. CDR1 SGHRS and CDR2 YFSETQ come from the germline V gene. V dropped 4 bases and J dropped 7 bases, with 18 bases sitting between them. CDR3 sequence: CASSTQAGAGNEQFF. Written as DNA, the CDR3 is TGCGCCAGCAGCACGCAGGCGGGGGCGGGAAATGAGCAGTTCTTC.

Only one count was recorded for this clone. The chain employs TRBV6-6 and TRBJ2-2; tentatively, D is TRBD1 or TRBD2 (7 bases each). The V end was cut by 6 bases, the J end by 4 bases, with 18 bases between. The V gene's germline CDR1 is MNHNY and CDR2 SVGAGI (reference sequence). The CDR3 totals 16 residues. The CDR3 sequence: CASRSYQGGGTGELFF. CDR3 bases: TGTGCCAGCAGATCATATCAGGGGGGGGGCACCGGGGAGCTGTTTTTT.

The rearrangement uses TRBV11-2 and TRBJ2-7, with TRBD2 matching over 8 bases. Germline lookup yields CDR1 SGHAT and CDR2 FQNNGV. The CDR3 sequence is 15 residues long. The junction had 9 bases not matched to a gene; V was cut back by 6 bases and J by 2 bases. CDR3 region: CASRRPGLVTYEQYF. The CDR3 nucleotides are TGTGCCAGCAGGCGGCCGGGACTAGTAACCTACGAGCAGTACTTC.

The chain carries TRBV9 and TRBJ2-7; 7 bases are shared with TRBD2. The CDR3 loop spans 14 amino acids. With V trimmed by 4 bases and J by 1 base, 5 bases remained unmatched. Germline V gene sequence: CDR1 SGDLS, CDR2 YYNGEE. Here the CDR3 DNA reads TGTGCCAGCAGCCCCCGGGGGGATTCCTACGAGCAGTACTTC. Translating it yields CASSPRGDSYEQYF.

This clone was counted once. The V call is TRBV7-9, the J call TRBJ1-6; D perhaps matches TRBD1 (6 bases). V lost 2 bases, J lost 6 bases, and 11 bases lay in between. CDR3 length: 15 residues. In germline, CDR1 is SEHNR, CDR2 FQNEAQ (reference sequence). CDR3 residues: CASSLTGGSNSPLHF. Here the CDR3 DNA reads TGTGCCAGCAGCTTAACGGGGGGCAGTAATTCACCCCTCCACTTT.

This clone has more than one count but fewer than ten. This chain joins TRBV19 and TRBJ1-5, with D maybe TRBD1 (5 bases). Germline V CDR1 and CDR2: LNHDA, SQIVND (reference sequence). The CDR3 totals 14 residues. V gave up 4 bases and J gave up 3 bases, with 10 bases separating them. The CDR3 DNA sequence: TGTGCCAGTAGTACCGGGACCCTCAATCAGCCCCAGCATTTT. Translation gives CASSTGTLNQPQHF.

CDR3 residues: CASSPSPSPGYEQYF. CDR3 DNA sequence: TGTGCCAGCAGCCCTTCGCCCTCCCCTGGCTACGAGCAGTACTTC. This chain joins TRBV9 and TRBJ2-7; D is undetermined. With 4 bases removed from V and 3 bases from J, the gap between germline ends came to 17 bases. The CDR3 is 15 amino acids. The V gene's germline CDR1 is SGDLS and CDR2 YYNGEE.

Here the CDR3 reads CASSQSAASNTGELFF. CDR3 bases: TGTGCCAGCAGCCAATCCGCTGCCTCGAACACCGGGGAGCTGTTTTTT. The chain is built from TRBV4-2 and TRBJ2-2; no firm D call. V was pared by 2 bases and J by 0 bases, with 10 bases between. The CDR3 runs 16 residues. Per germline, CDR1 LGHNA and CDR2 YNFKEQ.

The chain joins TRBV13 to TRBJ1-1; perhaps TRBD1 as D (5 bases). V was clipped by 7 bases and J by 0 bases, with 21 bases between them. Looked up from germline, CDR1 is PRHDT and CDR2 is FYEKMQ (reference sequence). The CDR3 runs 17 residues. In nucleotides, the CDR3 is TGTGCCAGCACCCTCTCAGGGTGGGGCAGTTTGAACACTGAAGCTTTCTTT. Its translation is CASTLSGWGSLNTEAFF. Full variable domain (outside the CDR3, taken from reference TRBV13 and TRBJ1-1): AAGVIQSPRHLIKEKRETATLKCYPIPRHDTVYWYQQGPGQDPQFLISFYEKMQSDKGSIPDRFSAQQFSDYHSELNMSSLELGDSALYFCASTLSGWGSLNTEAFFGQGTRLTVV.

J is TRBJ2-1 and V is TRBV10-3, with 9 bases that match TRBD2. Per germline, CDR1 ENHRY and CDR2 SYGVKD. The length of the CDR3 is 15 residues. After removal of 2 bases from V and 5 bases from J, the junction contained 4 bases not matched to a gene. CDR3 nucleotide sequence: TGTGCCATCAGTGAGGGACTAGCGACCAACAATGAGCAGTTCTTC. Protein product: CAISEGLATNNEQFF.

V is TRBV7-2 and J is TRBJ2-1; TRBD1 is a possible D gene (5 bases). From germline, CDR1 is SGHTA and CDR2 FQGNSA. This CDR3 has 14 residues. Trimming removed 2 bases at V and 8 bases at J, with 13 bases between. Written as DNA, the CDR3 is TGTGCCAGCAGCTTACAAAGGGCCAGGGATGAGCAGTTCTTC. Protein sequence: CASSLQRARDEQFF.

V and J are TRBV4-1 and TRBJ1-4; D remains ambiguous. There are 18 residues in the CDR3. From germline, CDR1 is MGHRA and CDR2 YSYEKL. V lost 6 bases to trimming and J lost 1 base, with 21 bases between them. DNA of the CDR3: TGCGCCAGCAGTGACGTTAGACTCTCTCGGGAAACTAATGAAAAACTGTTTTTT. This sequence encodes CASSDVRLSRETNEKLFF.

The chain is built from TRBV7-2 and TRBJ2-7; 10 bases are shared with TRBD2. The CDR3 is 15 residues long. Germline assignment: CDR1 SGHTA and CDR2 FQGNSA. V gave up 3 bases and J gave up 4 bases; unmatched junction bases: 6. The CDR3 DNA is TGTGCCAGCAGCTTTGGCAGCGGGAGGGCTTACGAGCAGTACTTC. This sequence encodes CASSFGSGRAYEQYF.